This T cell receptor (beta chain) was recovered during a study of blood T cell repertoires in COVID-19. Study-wide background: From T cells, B-cell-depleted T cells, or PBMCs came the material, which was cDNA or gDNA.

Here immunoSEQ multiplex PCR was the method, and the copy in TCRdb shows in-frame clones only, minus some. This table has roughly 340,000 clones, under 95% appearing once. The length of the CDR3 is 12 residues. Germline V lookup: CDR1 SGHTA, CDR2 FQGNSA. V was pared by 4 bases and J by 8 bases, with 11 bases between. This TCR was sampled from a woman aged 18-29 years who had recovered from COVID-19. This chain joins TRBV7-2 and TRBJ1-2, with D perhaps TRBD1 (6 bases). The sequenced sample consisted of peripheral blood. The CDR3 bases are TGTGCCAGCAGCTCCTACAGGGACGGCTACACCTTC. Encoded protein: CASSSYRDGYTF.